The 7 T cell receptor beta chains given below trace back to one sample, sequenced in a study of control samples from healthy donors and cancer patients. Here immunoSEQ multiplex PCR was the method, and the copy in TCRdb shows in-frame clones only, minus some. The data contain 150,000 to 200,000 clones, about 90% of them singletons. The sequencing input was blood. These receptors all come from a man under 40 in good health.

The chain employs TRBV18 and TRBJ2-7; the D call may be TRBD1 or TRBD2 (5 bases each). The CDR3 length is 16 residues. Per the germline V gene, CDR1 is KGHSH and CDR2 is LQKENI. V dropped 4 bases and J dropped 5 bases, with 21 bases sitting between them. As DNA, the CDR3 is TGTGCCAGCTCACAACAAAAGAGGGGTGGGGTGGACGAGCAGTACTTC. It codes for CASSQQKRGGVDEQYF.

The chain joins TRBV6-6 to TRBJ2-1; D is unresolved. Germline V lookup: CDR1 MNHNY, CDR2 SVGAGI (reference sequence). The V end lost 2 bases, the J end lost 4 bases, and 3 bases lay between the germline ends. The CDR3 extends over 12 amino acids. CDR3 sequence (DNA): TGTGCCAGCAGTTACGCGTACAATGAGCAGTTCTTC. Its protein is CASSYAYNEQFF.

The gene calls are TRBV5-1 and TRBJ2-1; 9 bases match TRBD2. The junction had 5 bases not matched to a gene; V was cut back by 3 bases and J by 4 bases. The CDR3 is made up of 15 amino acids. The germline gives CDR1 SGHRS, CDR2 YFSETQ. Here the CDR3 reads CASSSTSGLYNEQFF. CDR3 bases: TGCGCCAGCAGCTCAACTAGCGGGCTATACAATGAGCAGTTCTTC. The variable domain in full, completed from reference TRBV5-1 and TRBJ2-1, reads KAGVTQTPRYLIKTRGQQVTLSCSPISGHRSVSWYQQTPGQGLQFLFEYFSETQRNKGNFPGRFSGRQFSNSRSEMNVSTLELGDSALYLCASSSTSGLYNEQFFGPGTRLTVL.

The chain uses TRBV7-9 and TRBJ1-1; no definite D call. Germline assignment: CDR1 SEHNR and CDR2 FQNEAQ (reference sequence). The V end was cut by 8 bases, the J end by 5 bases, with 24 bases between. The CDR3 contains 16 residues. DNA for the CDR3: TGTGCCAGCCGCCGGGCCTCGCCGATCTTTACGACTGAAGCTTTCTTT. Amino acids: CASRRASPIFTTEAFF. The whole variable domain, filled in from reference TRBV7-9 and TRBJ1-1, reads DTGVSQNPRHKITKRGQNVTFRCDPISEHNRLYWYRQTLGQGPEFLTYFQNEAQLEKSRLLSDRFSAERPKGSFSTLEIQRTEQGDSAMYLCASRRASPIFTTEAFFGQGTRLTVV.

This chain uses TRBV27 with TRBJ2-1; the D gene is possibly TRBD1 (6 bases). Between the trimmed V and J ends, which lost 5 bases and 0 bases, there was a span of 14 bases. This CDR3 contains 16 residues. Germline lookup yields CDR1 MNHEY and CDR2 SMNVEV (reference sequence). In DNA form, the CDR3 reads TGTGCCAGCAGTCGTAACAGGGAGAGCTCCTACAATGAGCAGTTCTTC. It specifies CASSRNRESSYNEQFF.

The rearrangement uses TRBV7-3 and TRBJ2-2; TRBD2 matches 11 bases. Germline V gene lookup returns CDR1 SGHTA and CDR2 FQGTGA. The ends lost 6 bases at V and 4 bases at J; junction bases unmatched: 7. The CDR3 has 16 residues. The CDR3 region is CASSTSGSRATGELFF. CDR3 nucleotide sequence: TGTGCCAGCAGTACTAGCGGGAGTCGGGCCACCGGGGAGCTGTTTTTT.

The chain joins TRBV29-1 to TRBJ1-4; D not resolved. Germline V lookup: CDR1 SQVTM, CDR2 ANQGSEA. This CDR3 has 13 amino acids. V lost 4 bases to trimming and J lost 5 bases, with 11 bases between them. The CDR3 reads CSVGVQRNEKLFF. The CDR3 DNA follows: TGCAGCGTTGGTGTACAGCGGAATGAAAAACTGTTTTTT.